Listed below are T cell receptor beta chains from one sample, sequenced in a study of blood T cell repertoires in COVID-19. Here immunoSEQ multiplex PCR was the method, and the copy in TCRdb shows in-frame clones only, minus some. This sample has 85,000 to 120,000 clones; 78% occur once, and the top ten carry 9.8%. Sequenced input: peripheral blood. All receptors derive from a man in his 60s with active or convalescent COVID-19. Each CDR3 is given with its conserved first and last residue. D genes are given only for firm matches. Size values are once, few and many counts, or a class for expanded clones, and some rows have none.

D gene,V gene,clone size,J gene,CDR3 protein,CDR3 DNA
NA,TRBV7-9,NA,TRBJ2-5,CASSLGLGETQYF,TGTGCCAGCAGCCTGGGACTGGGGGAGACCCAGTACTTC
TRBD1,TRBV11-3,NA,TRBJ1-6,CASSWTGDSPLHF,TGTGCCAGCAGCTGGACAGGGGATTCACCCCTCCACTTT
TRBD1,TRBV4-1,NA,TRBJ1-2,CASSRTGGFYGYTF,TGCGCCAGCAGCAGGACAGGGGGCTTCTATGGCTACACCTTC
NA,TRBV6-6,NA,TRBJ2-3,CASSRGFNRGGTDTQYF,TGTGCCAGCAGTCGGGGTTTTAACAGGGGGGGGACAGATACGCAGTATTTT
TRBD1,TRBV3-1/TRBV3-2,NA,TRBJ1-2,CASSQDARGYGYTF,TGTGCCAGCAGCCAGGACGCCAGGGGGTATGGCTACACCTTC
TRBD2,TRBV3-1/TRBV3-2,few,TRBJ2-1,CASSPTSGSTEQFF,TGTGCCAGCAGCCCCACTAGCGGGAGCACTGAGCAGTTCTTC
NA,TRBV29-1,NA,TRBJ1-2,CSVPSGVGYTF,TGCAGCGTACCCTCGGGGGTTGGCTACACCTTC
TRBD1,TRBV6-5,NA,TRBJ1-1,CASAHPGQGAQKAFF,TGTGCCAGCGCCCATCCGGGACAGGGGGCGCAGAAAGCTTTCTTT
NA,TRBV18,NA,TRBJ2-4,CASSPPVPGLVAKNIQYF,TGTGCCAGCTCACCACCTGTACCGGGTCTAGTAGCCAAAAACATTCAGTACTTC
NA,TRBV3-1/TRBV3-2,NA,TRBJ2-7,CASSQGDSSSYEQYF,TGTGCCAGCAGCCAAGGGGACTCCAGCTCCTACGAGCAGTACTTC
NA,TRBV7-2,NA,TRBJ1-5,CASSHRSGVSVNSNQPQHF,TGTGCCAGCAGCCACCGATCGGGGGTCTCGGTGAATAGCAATCAGCCCCAGCATTTT
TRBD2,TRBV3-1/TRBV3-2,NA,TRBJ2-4,CASSRLAGEGNIQYF,TGTGCCAGCAGTCGACTAGCGGGAGAGGGAAACATTCAGTACTTC
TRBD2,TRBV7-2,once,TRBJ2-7,CASSTSGTSAYYEQYF,TGTGCCAGCAGCACATCCGGGACTAGCGCTTACTACGAGCAGTACTTC
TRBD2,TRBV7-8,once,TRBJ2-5,CASSLGNSGRAFRETQYF,TGTGCCAGCAGCTTAGGGAATAGCGGGAGGGCCTTCAGAGAGACCCAGTACTTC
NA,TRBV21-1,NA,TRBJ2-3,CASSPIKREEITDTQYF,TGTGCCAGCAGCCCTATTAAGCGGGAGGAAATTACAGATACGCAGTATTTT
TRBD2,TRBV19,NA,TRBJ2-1,CASSAGGLYEQFF,TGTGCCAGTAGTGCGGGAGGTTTGTATGAGCAGTTCTTC
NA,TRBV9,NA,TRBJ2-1,CASSVRGSSSYNEQFF,TGTGCCAGCAGCGTTCGAGGGTCAAGCTCCTACAATGAGCAGTTCTTC
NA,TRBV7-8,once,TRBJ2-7,CASSLDIRSYEQYF,TGTGCCAGCAGCTTGGACATCCGCTCCTACGAGCAGTACTTC
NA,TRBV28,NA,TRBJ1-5,CASSLGGVMDQPQHF,TGTGCCAGCAGTTTGGGGGGGGTAATGGATCAGCCCCAGCATTTT
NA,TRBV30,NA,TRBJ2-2,CAWSLGGKDTGELFF,TGTGCCTGGAGTTTAGGCGGGAAGGACACCGGGGAGCTGTTTTTT
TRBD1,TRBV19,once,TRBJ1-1,CASIRPGQGPEAFF,TGTGCCAGTATTCGCCCGGGACAGGGCCCTGAAGCTTTCTTT
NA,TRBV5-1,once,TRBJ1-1,CASRDRPLGAEAFF,TGCGCCAGCAGAGACAGGCCCTTAGGGGCTGAAGCTTTCTTT
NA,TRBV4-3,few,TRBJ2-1,CASSQDRVGYNEQFF,TGCGCCAGCAGCCAAGATCGGGTCGGGTACAATGAGCAGTTCTTC
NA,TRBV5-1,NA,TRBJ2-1,CASSWKDYSGSGQFF,TGCGCCAGCAGCTGGAAAGACTATAGCGGCAGCGGGCAGTTCTTC
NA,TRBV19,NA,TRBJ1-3,CASSWTASGNTIYF,TGTGCCAGTAGTTGGACAGCCTCTGGAAACACCATATATTTT
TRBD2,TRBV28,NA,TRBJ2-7,CASTEAGREPKYEQYF,TGTGCCAGCACGGAGGCAGGGCGGGAGCCGAAATACGAGCAGTACTTC
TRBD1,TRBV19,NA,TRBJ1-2,CASSSRQGGYTF,TGTGCCAGTAGTAGTAGACAGGGTGGCTACACCTTC
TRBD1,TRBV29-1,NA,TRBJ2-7,CSVTRPDRGREQYF,TGCAGCGTTACTAGGCCTGACAGGGGTCGCGAGCAGTACTTC
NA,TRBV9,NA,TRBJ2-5,CASSVATGAWGEKAGAVTQYF,TGTGCCAGCAGCGTAGCTACAGGGGCTTGGGGAGAGAAAGCGGGAGCGGTGACCCAGTACTTC
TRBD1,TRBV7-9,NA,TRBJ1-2,CASSLADRVGYTF,TGTGCCAGCAGCTTAGCAGACAGGGTTGGCTACACCTTC
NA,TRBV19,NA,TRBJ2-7,CASSIGATGSYEQYF,TGTGCCAGTAGTATAGGGGCAACCGGGAGCTACGAGCAGTACTTC